This T cell receptor beta chain was identified in a study of shared clonotypes between healthy human individuals. CDR1 is SGHRS and CDR2 is YFSETQ in the germline V gene. The CDR3 totals 14 residues. The V and J ends lost 0 bases and 7 bases, in that order; junction bases with no gene match: 4. In regard to this clone: Its antigen is still unknown. The sample contains more than one DNA sequence encoding this CDR3.

Sequencing was performed with immunoSEQ multiplex PCR; in TCRdb, only in-frame clones are kept and a portion is missing. The repertoire consists of over a million clones, with 60% to 80% occurring once and the leading ten covering roughly 1.5%. Study observations and caveats: When naive CD4 clonotypes were compared across a few donors, 5% to 5.5% were shared.

The sequencing input was memory CD4+ T cells sorted from blood. Subset reported: CD45RA-negative fraction. The V gene is TRBV5-1, the J gene TRBJ2-1; TRBD2 matches at 7 bases. The receptor's source is a man younger than 35 in good health. The CDR3 DNA reads TGCGCCAGCAGCTTGGGAGGTAGCGGGAATGAGCAGTTCTTC. It specifies CASSLGGSGNEQFF. The full variable domain, rest sourced from reference TRBV5-1 and TRBJ2-1, is KAGVTQTPRYLIKTRGQQVTLSCSPISGHRSVSWYQQTPGQGLQFLFEYFSETQRNKGNFPGRFSGRQFSNSRSEMNVSTLELGDSALYLCASSLGGSGNEQFFGPGTRLTVL.